This T cell receptor beta chain derives from a study of T cell responses to AZD1222 COVID-19 vaccine. Findings of the study overall: Every sample of the repertoires postdated the peak T cell response.

The repertoire was sequenced with immunoSEQ multiplex PCR; TCRdb's copy has only in-frame clones and lacks some. The sample has some 98,000 clones; 84% are singletons. Between the trimmed V and J ends, which lost 6 bases and 0 bases, there was a span of 21 bases. The CDR3 loop spans 19 amino acids. Germline V gene data show CDR1 as SEHNR and CDR2 as FQNEAQ (reference sequence). A remark on this clone: Its target is not known.

The TCR originated in an adult who received the AZD1222 COVID-19 vaccine. Source: peripheral blood, taken 28 days after the second AZD1222 dose. The rearrangement joins TRBV7-9 to TRBJ2-6; D ambiguous. CDR3 in amino acids: CASRKGMESASSGANVLTF. DNA for the CDR3: TGTGCCAGCAGAAAAGGAATGGAGTCTGCCAGCTCTGGGGCCAACGTCCTGACTTTC.